The 7 T cell receptor beta chains given below trace back to one sample, sequenced in a study of blood T cell repertoires in COVID-19. The data were produced by immunoSEQ multiplex PCR, yet TCRdb's version contains in-frame clones alone and is incomplete. The sample consists of about 170,000 clones, 87% of them appearing once. Material for sequencing was peripheral blood. Receptors originate from a man younger than 35 with active or convalescent COVID-19.

The chain recombines TRBV10-1 with TRBJ1-6; D is unresolved. The CDR3 has 13 amino acids. Per the germline V gene, CDR1 is WNHNN and CDR2 is SYGVQD (reference sequence). The V end lost 10 bases, the J end lost 3 bases, and 10 bases lay between the germline ends. The CDR3 DNA reads TGCGCCACCTCGAGGGACTATAATTCACCCCTCCACTTT. Residues: CATSRDYNSPLHF.

This chain links TRBV4-2 with TRBJ1-2; 8 bases map to TRBD1. CDR1 and CDR2 (germline): LGHNA, YNFKEQ. This CDR3 spans 13 amino acids. After removal of 6 bases from V and 3 bases from J, the junction contained 3 bases not matched to a gene. The CDR3 is CASRSTGDYGYTF. The DNA for the CDR3 is TGTGCCAGCAGGTCGACAGGGGACTATGGCTACACCTTC.

The chain links TRBV29-1 to TRBJ2-7; weak D call: TRBD2 (6 bases). CDR1 and CDR2 from the germline V gene are SQVTM and ANQGSEA. V shed 6 bases and J shed 2 bases, with 14 bases lying between them. The CDR3 covers 13 residues. The CDR3 region is CSVPLAGTYEQYF. DNA of the CDR3: TGCAGCGTCCCCCTCGCGGGAACCTACGAGCAGTACTTC.

This chain joins TRBV24-1 and TRBJ1-2; D not resolved. CDR3 length: 13 residues. The germline V gene has CDR1 KGHDR and CDR2 SFDVKD. The V end was cut by 2 bases, the J end by 0 bases, with 3 bases between. The chain's CDR3 is CATSDSSNYGYTF. The DNA for the CDR3 is TGTGCCACCAGTGATTCCTCTAACTATGGCTACACCTTC.

The chain couples TRBV19 to TRBJ1-3; D remains ambiguous. This CDR3 has 13 residues. V was trimmed by 8 bases and J by 4 bases, leaving 12 bases between them. CDR1 is LNHDA and CDR2 is SQIVND in the germline V gene (reference sequence). The CDR3 loop reads CASGEIRGNTIYF. The CDR3, as DNA: TGTGCCAGTGGGGAGATACGCGGAAACACCATATATTTT.

The genes are TRBV6-2 or TRBV6-3 and TRBJ1-4; D not certain. This CDR3 contains 18 residues. Trimming removed 3 bases at V and 0 bases at J, with 17 bases between. Germline V gene data show CDR1 as MNHEY and CDR2 as SVGEGT. The CDR3 region is CASSYPLVEAATNEKLFF. The CDR3 nucleotides read TGTGCCAGCAGTTATCCCCTCGTGGAGGCTGCAACTAATGAAAAACTGTTTTTT.

This sequence joins TRBV5-6 and TRBJ2-7; D might be TRBD1 (6 bases). This CDR3 comprises 13 residues. The V gene lost 3 bases and the J gene lost 3 bases, with 10 bases spanning the gap. Germline CDR1 reads SGHDT; CDR2 reads YYEEEE. The CDR3 nucleotides are TGTGCCAGCAGCTCGGGACAATACTACGAGCAGTACGTC. Its protein is CASSSGQYYEQYV.